This TCR beta chain was captured by sequencing in a study of cytomegalovirus exposure and HLA in healthy donors. The PCR was carried out with 60 Vbeta primers and 13 Jbeta primers. Clones were read by immunoSEQ multiplex PCR, and TCRdb kept only the in-frame ones, dropping some. Of approximately 190,000 clones in the sample, roughly four fifths were seen once. Unrecorded immune exposures were likely, despite nominal health at sampling. The CDR3 length is 15 residues. The germline V gene encodes CDR1 MNHEY and CDR2 SMNVEV (reference sequence). Germline trimming cut 5 bases from V and 2 bases from J; bases unmatched to any gene: 3.

This chain joins TRBV27 and TRBJ2-1, with 10 bases fitting TRBD1. The clonotype originates from a man in his forties or fifties in good health and CMV-seropositive. Sequencing used PBMCs. The CDR3 here is CASSIGTGAYNEQFF. CDR3 sequence (DNA): TGTGCCAGCAGTATCGGGACAGGGGCCTACAATGAGCAGTTCTTC.